These T cell receptor beta chains were read from a single sample in a study of type 1 and type 2 diabetes patients. MiXCR, applied by TCRdb to the multiplex PCR reads, yields one record per CDR3 protein. The repertoire holds 250,000 or so distinct CDR3 sequences, more than 40% seen once, with around 13% in the top ten. The sample taken for sequencing was peripheral blood mononuclear cells (PBMCs). These TCRs come from a man aged 18 to 30 with type 2 diabetes. Each CDR3 is given with its conserved first and last residue. The D gene is left open where the match is weak. Clone sizes are given selectively: once, few, many, or a class where the clone is expanded.

>-|TRBJ2-5|-|TRBV3-1
CASSGNREQETQYF
TGTGCCAGCAGCGGAAACAGGGAGCAAGAGACCCAGTACTTC
>-|TRBJ2-1|-|TRBV9
CASSVAVNNEQFF
TGTGCCAGCAGCGTAGCAGTAAACAATGAGCAGTTCTTC
>TRBD1|TRBJ2-7|few|TRBV5-1
CASRGGQGETYEQYF
TGCGCCAGCAGGGGGGGACAGGGGGAAACCTACGAGCAGTACTTC
>TRBD1|TRBJ1-6|-|TRBV5-1
CASSFRTGGIDSPLHF
TGCGCCAGCAGCTTCAGGACAGGGGGTATAGATTCACCCCTCCACTTT
>TRBD2|TRBJ2-1|-|TRBV9
CASSLAGLSNNEQFF
TGTGCCAGCAGCCTAGCGGGCCTTTCAAACAATGAGCAGTTCTTC
>TRBD1|TRBJ2-7|few|TRBV11-2
CASSPQNRGVYEQYF
TGTGCCAGCAGCCCTCAAAACAGGGGGGTCTACGAGCAGTACTTC
>-|TRBJ2-1|-|TRBV5-1
CASLRDLGGSEQFF
TGCGCCAGCCTCCGGGACTTAGGGGGGAGTGAGCAGTTCTTC
>-|TRBJ2-1|-|TRBV5-1
CASKEVAAYNEQFF
TGCGCCAGCAAGGAGGTAGCGGCATACAATGAGCAGTTCTTC
>-|TRBJ2-3|few|TRBV7-3
CASSALGGLDTQYF
TGTGCCAGCAGCGCCTTGGGGGGCCTCGATACGCAGTATTTT
>TRBD2|TRBJ2-1|-|TRBV9
CASSVGTSGDYNEQFF
TGTGCCAGCAGCGTGGGGACTAGCGGAGACTACAATGAGCAGTTCTTC
>TRBD1|TRBJ2-4|-|TRBV20-1
CSATSGTGLAKNIQYF
TGCAGTGCTACCTCCGGGACAGGACTAGCCAAAAACATTCAGTACTTC
>-|TRBJ2-7|few|TRBV18
CASSPSPILYEQYF
TGTGCCAGCTCACCGAGCCCGATACTTTACGAGCAGTACTTC
>-|TRBJ2-7|few|TRBV6-2/TRBV6-3
CASSYDADLGAVWQYF
TGTGCCAGCAGTTATGATGCAGATCTCGGAGCGGTTTGGCAGTACTTC
>-|TRBJ1-4|-|TRBV27
CASSLRGIANEKLFF
TGTGCCAGCAGTTTAAGGGGGATAGCTAATGAAAAACTGTTTTTT
>-|TRBJ2-2|few|TRBV13
CASSLFTAGLNTGELFF
TGTGCCAGCAGCTTATTTACAGCGGGCCTGAACACCGGGGAGCTGTTTTTT
>TRBD1|TRBJ1-1|-|TRBV7-3
CASRAGGAYTEAFF
TGTGCCAGCCGTGCAGGGGGCGCGTACACTGAAGCTTTCTTT
>-|TRBJ2-7|-|TRBV19
CASSWTGGAYEQYF
TGTGCCAGTAGTTGGACTGGCGGAGCCTACGAGCAGTACTTC
>TRBD2|TRBJ2-7|-|TRBV12-3/TRBV12-4
CASSFLGLAGRTFYEQYF
TGTGCCAGCAGTTTCCTGGGACTAGCGGGCCGAACTTTCTACGAGCAGTACTTC
>TRBD2|TRBJ2-1|-|TRBV5-1
CASSLEVGRAYNEQFF
TGCGCCAGCAGCTTGGAAGTCGGGAGGGCCTACAATGAGCAGTTCTTC
>TRBD1|TRBJ2-7|many|TRBV10-3
CAISESGTGLYEQYF
TGTGCCATCAGTGAGTCGGGGACAGGGCTCTACGAGCAGTACTTC
>-|TRBJ2-5|few|TRBV19
CASSIDQTPQETQYF
TGTGCCAGTAGTATAGACCAGACACCACAAGAGACCCAGTACTTC
>TRBD2|TRBJ2-2|-|TRBV10-3
CAIRGTSRTGELFF
TGTGCCATCAGGGGGACTAGTCGCACCGGGGAGCTGTTTTTT